This T cell receptor (beta chain) appears in the sequencing data of a study of cytomegalovirus exposure and HLA in healthy donors (dated by TCRdb to the late 2010s). At the level of the whole study: In an earlier analysis of 587 of the donors, under 300 Gb of sequence data and 90 million to 130 million unique TCR beta sequences from about 180 million T cells were reported. Typing coverage varied by locus: roughly 620-640 donors for A, B, C, DRB1 and DQB1; approximately 520 for DQA1; nearly 610 for DPA1; approximately 450 for DPB1. Donor age, sex, ethnicity and CMV serostatus were compiled together with the repertoire data. Of the 398 genotyped donors, 70% to 90% were placed in the genetic ancestry cluster associated with self-reported Caucasian donors. Rather than using new phenotypic data, the later analysis identified candidate immune exposures from TCR beta sequences and from how often those sequences occurred across donors. The study combined high-throughput TCR immunosequencing, statistical association of individual TCRs with disease status, and machine learning to predict cytomegalovirus infection status. All discovery cohort repertoires had been generated on a single sequencing platform. HLA typing covered class I and class II loci at four-digit resolution. Roughly five DR-DQ haplotypes were treated as single units for association and clustering because of strong linkage in the cohort. An early release covering about 600 HLA-typed donors comprised approximately 300 gigabases of sequencing data and around 86 million unique TCR sequences. The aim of the study was to test whether cataloging public T cell receptors could identify signatures of past pathogen exposure. A later genetic analysis took genome-wide SNP genotypes for about 55% of the 666 donors and used that subset as a discovery cohort. Across 300 to 400 genotyped donors of the cohort, an average of approximately 240,000 unique TCR beta nucleotide sequences per donor were sequenced, and roughly 20% of those sequences were non-productive. In a later analysis, previously published TCR beta repertoires from 600 to 850 donors were re-analyzed and high-resolution HLA genotyping was added so that TCR occurrence patterns could be studied. In addition to the first cohort of several hundred subjects, a separate validation cohort of 120 different subjects was used. The study profiled the T cell repertoires of hundreds of subjects by immunosequencing and related them to cytomegalovirus serostatus. To decide whether each TCR beta V gene segment behaved as functional or pseudogenic, an earlier analysis of nearly 600 of the donors relied on high-throughput TCR beta sequencing. Results and caveats for the whole study, not just this receptor: V-gene and J-gene trimming of TCR beta chains was associated with a missense DCLRE1C variant in a later genetic analysis, and the association was replicated in an independent cohort. Across donors, most TCR sequences were observed very rarely, whereas some public TCRs were present in many individuals. A later analysis reported that several top co-occurrence clusters appeared linked to parvovirus B19, influenza, CMV and Epstein-Barr virus. A later analysis found that most CMV-associated TCR beta chains appeared HLA-restricted, with HLA associations seemingly driven largely by CMV exposure. The authors suggested that the approach could potentially be extended to other disease states and immunological phenotypes. Because HLA typing was missing for some donors at each locus, association tests included only the typed subset. Strong co-occurrence of HLA alleles, especially DR and DQ, made assigning TCR associations to individual alleles difficult. A later analysis found that TCR association rates varied across HLA loci, with DRB1 alleles showing the most associated TCRs and HLA-C alleles the fewest. An earlier analysis of 587 of the donors showed that most TCR beta V segments appeared in productive rearrangements either about 90% or about 30% of the time, which broadly matched IMGT annotations. CMV serostatus was the only immune exposure information available for the cohort. The classifier was reported to diagnose cytomegalovirus status with high specificity and sensitivity in both the original cohort and the validation cohort. A total of 150 or so TCR beta chains were listed by the study as associated with cytomegalovirus. In a later analysis, HLA-associated TCR beta chains showed more clonal expansion and lower generation probabilities than non-associated chains that were equally common. In a later analysis, more than 15,000 TCR beta sequences were associated with specific HLA alleles at a false discovery rate of 0.05. Correlated functional status among segregating V segments might be attributable to linkage disequilibrium, but an unknown experimental factor could not be ruled out. In this cohort, only TCR beta chains were sequenced, and detectable features were limited by the absence of alpha or paired-chain data. In a later genetic analysis, fewer N-insertions in productive TCRs were reported among donors in an Asian-associated ancestry cluster than the 666-donor mean. A further reported finding was that TCR beta sequences accurately predicted the HLA-A and HLA-B alleles for most subjects in the first cohort. The presence/absence analyses assumed that sequencing depth was roughly uniform across donors, and that assumption may not be true. The sequencing pipeline was judged likely to have produced a cluster of highly shared sequence variants as a technical artifact. Seventeen rarely observed V segments, including chromosome 9 orphons, were excluded from the earlier analysis of about 500 of the donors because counts were too low. A few of the identified cytomegalovirus-associated TCR beta chains were confirmed in vitro to be specific for cytomegalovirus antigens.

The protocol used for the library was the immunoSEQ multiplex PCR assay. For the multiplex PCR, a mixture combining 60 forward primers for TCR Vbeta segments and 13 reverse primers for TCR Jbeta segments was used. The CDR3 region of rearranged TCR beta genes was amplified from genomic DNA with a multiplex PCR assay. The amplified TCR beta libraries were sequenced on the Illumina HiSeq System as 87-base-pair reads. The study's own analysis went as follows. In a later analysis, roughly 80 million unique TCR beta chains were counted across the approximately 640 repertoires, and about 9.9 million of these chains were shared by at least two donors. A nearest-neighbor algorithm error-corrected the raw reads and collapsed the reads into unique sequences, merging closely related sequences to remove PCR and sequencing errors. Alignment of CDR3 sequences to IMGT reference sequences was used to assign V, D and J gene segments. For a sequence to be retained, a match of at least six nucleotides was required to both a V gene segment and a J gene segment. A rearrangement counted as productive if the CDR3 had no stop codons and remained in frame with V and J, and every other rearrangement counted as non-productive. Following IMGT convention, CDR3 was defined as the stretch from the second conserved V-encoded cysteine up to the conserved J-encoded phenylalanine. The earlier analysis of around 640 of the donors excluded sequences that lacked an unambiguous match to a single V gene segment. In an earlier analysis of around 590 of the donors, a V segment was called functional when productive rearrangements were above 56.7%, and segregating when the standard deviation between donors exceeded 5%. To diagnose cytomegalovirus status from the catalog of TCR beta chain sequences, a statistical classification framework was built. In a later analysis, V and J genes were assigned by comparing TCR nucleotide sequences against IMGT/GENE-DB human TR gene sequences. In a later analysis, CDR3 sequences and most-parsimonious VDJ recombination scenarios were assigned using the TCRdist pipeline. In a later analysis, every TCR beta chain was defined by the combination of its CDR3 amino acid sequence and its V-gene family, and reads without a unique V-gene family were dropped. To address suspected cross-contamination and a sequencing artifact, a later analysis removed around 590 highly shared, low-generation-probability nucleotide sequences. A later analysis calculated a clonal expansion index for each public chain from normalized within-repertoire ranks of inferred template counts. A later analysis computed generation probabilities with a VDJ recombination model fitted to out-of-frame rearrangements, and checked the results against IGoR. A later analysis scored TCR-TCR, TCR-HLA and TCR-CMV co-occurrence with hypergeometric tests, applying a repertoire-size bias correction to TCR pairs. False discovery rates were estimated in a later analysis by permuting HLA or CMV assignments 20 times. In a later analysis, co-occurring TCRs were grouped with DBSCAN, and TCRdist sequence similarity was added when clustering was performed within HLA-allele-positive subsets. Repertoires with fewer than 30,000 or more than 120,000 public chains were left out of co-occurrence clustering, as were four to six repertoires with anomalous nucleotide sharing. The source is immuneACCESS, and TCRdb retained only in-frame sequences with V and J called. Part of the clones is not carried over; for the studies checked, unresolved V genes explain less than half of this, and the remainder is unexplained. The V and J calls and the clone size are those of that table, but D and trimming were determined from the DNA. Recorded for this sample are around 100,000 clones; 75% to 80% of them occurred a single time. The top ten constitute 5.8% of the sample.

The cohort was made up of several hundred healthy bone marrow donors. All cohort members were sampled while nominally healthy, although unrecorded immune exposures were likely present. The donor tested CMV seropositive and was one of the 289 seropositive cohort members. A peripheral blood sample was collected from each donor, and TCR beta sequencing was performed on peripheral blood mononuclear cells. The Qiagen DNeasy Blood Extraction Kit was used to extract genomic DNA from the blood cell samples. Details on this clone: No antigen is known for it. Base qualities are missing; no much larger clone stands one base away.

Material for sequencing was PBMCs. The clonotype was recovered from a man aged 55 to 69 in good health and CMV-seropositive.

The CDR3 region: CASSRTENREGYTF. The DNA reads as follows: TGTGCCAGCAGTCGGACAGAAAATCGAGAAGGCTACACCTTC. The rearrangement combines TRBV6-5 with TRBJ1-2; the D gene is possibly TRBD1, with 6 bases matching. According to the germline V gene, CDR1 reads MNHEY and CDR2 reads SVGAGI. Cut back by 5 bases and 8 bases, the V and J ends lie 18 bases apart. Including cysteine and phenylalanine, the CDR3 has 14 amino acids. The sequence is cut down to CDR3 DNA, 42 bases in frame from base 1.